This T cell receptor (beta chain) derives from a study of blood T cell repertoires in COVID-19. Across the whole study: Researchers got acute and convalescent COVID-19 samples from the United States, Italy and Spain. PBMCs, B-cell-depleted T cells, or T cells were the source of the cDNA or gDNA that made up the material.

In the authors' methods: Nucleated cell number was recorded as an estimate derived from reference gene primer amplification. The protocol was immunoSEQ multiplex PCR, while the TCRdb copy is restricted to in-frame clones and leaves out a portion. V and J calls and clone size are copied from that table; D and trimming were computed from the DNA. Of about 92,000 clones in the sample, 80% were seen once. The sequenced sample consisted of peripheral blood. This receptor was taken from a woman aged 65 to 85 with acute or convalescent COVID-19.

The DNA for the CDR3 is TGTGCCAGCAGCGGAGGGACTAGCGGGAGTCGCCGCTACGAGCAGTACTTC. Protein product: CASSGGTSGSRRYEQYF. The gene calls are TRBV3-1 (or the pseudogene TRBV3-2) and TRBJ2-7; 14 bases are shared with TRBD2. Germline values: CDR1 LGHDT, CDR2 YNNKEL (reference sequence). This CDR3 is built from 17 residues. Trimming cost V 5 bases and J 3 bases; bases outside gene matches: 9.